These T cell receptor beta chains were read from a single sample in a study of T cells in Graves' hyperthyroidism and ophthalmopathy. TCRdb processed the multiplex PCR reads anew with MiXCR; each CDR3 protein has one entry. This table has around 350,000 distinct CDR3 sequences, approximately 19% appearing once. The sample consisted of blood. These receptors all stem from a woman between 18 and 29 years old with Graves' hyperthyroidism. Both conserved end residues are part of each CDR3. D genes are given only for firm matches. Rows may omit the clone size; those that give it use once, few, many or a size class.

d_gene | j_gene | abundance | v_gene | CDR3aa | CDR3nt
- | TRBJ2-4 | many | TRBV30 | CAWSVGSLAKNIQYF | TGTGCCTGGAGTGTAGGATCTCTAGCCAAAAACATTCAGTACTTC
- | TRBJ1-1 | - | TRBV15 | CSAGSTEAFF | TGTTCCGCGGGGAGTACTGAAGCTTTCTTT
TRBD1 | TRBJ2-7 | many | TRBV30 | CAWSGDSLWYEQYF | TGTGCCTGGAGCGGGGACAGTCTCTGGTACGAGCAGTACTTC
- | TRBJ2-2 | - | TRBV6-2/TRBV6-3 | CASSPQAGELFF | TGTGCCAGCAGTCCGCAGGCCGGGGAGCTGTTTTTT
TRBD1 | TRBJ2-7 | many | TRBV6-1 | CASSDRGPYEQYF | TGTGCCAGCAGTGACAGGGGGCCCTACGAGCAGTACTTC
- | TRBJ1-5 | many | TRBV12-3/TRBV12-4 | CASSFGQYHSNQPQHF | TGTGCCAGCAGTTTCGGGCAGTATCATAGCAATCAGCCCCAGCATTTT
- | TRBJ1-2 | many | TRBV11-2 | CASSSNRQYYGYTF | TGTGCCAGCAGCTCTAATAGACAGTACTATGGCTACACCTTC
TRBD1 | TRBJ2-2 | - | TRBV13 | CASSSGQGAGGELFF | TGTGCCAGCAGCTCGGGACAGGGGGCAGGCGGGGAGCTGTTTTTT
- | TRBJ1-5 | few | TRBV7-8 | CASSLAALGRNQPQHF | TGTGCCAGCAGCTTAGCGGCTCTGGGTCGGAATCAGCCCCAGCATTTT
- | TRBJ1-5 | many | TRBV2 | CASSDGSPSNQPQHF | TGTGCCAGCAGTGACGGTTCACCAAGCAATCAGCCCCAGCATTTT
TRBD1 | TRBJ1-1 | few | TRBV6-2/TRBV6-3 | CANRRQGLAEAFF | TGTGCCAACAGGAGACAGGGATTGGCTGAAGCTTTCTTT
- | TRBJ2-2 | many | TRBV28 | CASIPDSTGELFF | TGTGCCAGCATTCCGGACAGCACCGGGGAGCTGTTTTTT
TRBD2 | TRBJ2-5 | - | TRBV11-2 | CASSYMAAGGPGETQYF | TGTGCCAGCAGCTACATGGCAGCGGGAGGGCCGGGGGAGACCCAGTACTTC
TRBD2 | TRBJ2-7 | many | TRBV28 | CASSLGGVVRVYEQYF | TGTGCCAGCAGTTTAGGGGGGGTGGTACGGGTCTACGAGCAGTACTTC
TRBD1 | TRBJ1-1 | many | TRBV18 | CASSQQGKVFF | TGTGCCAGCTCACAACAGGGGAAGGTTTTCTTT
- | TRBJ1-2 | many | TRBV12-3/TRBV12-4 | CASTRRGADGYTF | TGTGCCAGCACCCGGCGCGGGGCCGATGGCTACACCTTC
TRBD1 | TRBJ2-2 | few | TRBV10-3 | CAISESSRSQGATGELFF | TGTGCCATCAGTGAGTCTTCAAGGTCACAGGGGGCCACCGGGGAGCTGTTTTTT
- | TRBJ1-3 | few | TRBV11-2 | CASSFPTGGLSSGNTIYF | TGTGCCAGCAGCTTCCCCACGGGGGGTTTGAGCTCTGGAAACACCATATATTTT
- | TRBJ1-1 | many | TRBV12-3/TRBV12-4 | CASLGQGRNTEAFF | TGTGCCAGCTTGGGGCAGGGGAGGAACACTGAAGCTTTCTTT
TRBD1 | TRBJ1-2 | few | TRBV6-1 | CASSEGVDRDYYGYTF | TGTGCCAGCAGTGAAGGGGTCGACAGGGACTACTATGGCTACACCTTC
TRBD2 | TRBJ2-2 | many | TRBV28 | CASSLALAVTGELFF | TGTGCCAGCAGTTTAGCTCTAGCGGTCACCGGGGAGCTGTTTTTT
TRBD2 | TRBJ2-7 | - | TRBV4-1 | CASSPLTSGPLSSYEQYF | TGCGCCAGCAGCCCCCTGACTAGCGGGCCTCTCAGCTCCTACGAGCAGTACTTC
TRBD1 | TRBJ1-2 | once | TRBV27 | CASSWTGGDGYTF | TGTGCCAGCAGTTGGACAGGGGGCGATGGCTACACCTTC
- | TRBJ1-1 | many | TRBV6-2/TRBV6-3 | CASRPQGYTEAFF | TGTGCCAGCAGACCACAGGGCTACACTGAAGCTTTCTTT
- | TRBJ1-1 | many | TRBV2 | CASSEAGSGEAFF | TGTGCCAGCAGTGAAGCGGGCTCCGGTGAAGCTTTCTTT
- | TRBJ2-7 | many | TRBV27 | CASSLSWSGQGPHEQYF | TGTGCCAGCAGTTTATCGTGGTCGGGCCAGGGTCCCCACGAGCAGTACTTC
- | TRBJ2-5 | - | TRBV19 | CASNDRGGGRGDTQYF | TGTGCCAGTAATGATAGGGGAGGTGGGCGGGGAGATACCCAGTACTTC
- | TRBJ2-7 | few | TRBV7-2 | CASRETPTVEQYF | TGTGCCAGCAGGGAGACCCCGACGGTGGAGCAGTACTTC
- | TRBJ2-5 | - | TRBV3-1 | CASTLGPTQYF | TGTGCCAGCACCCTCGGTCCGACCCAGTACTTC
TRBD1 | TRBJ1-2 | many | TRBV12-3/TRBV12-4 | CASSRGQGSYGYTF | TGTGCCAGCAGTCGCGGACAGGGCTCCTATGGCTACACCTTC
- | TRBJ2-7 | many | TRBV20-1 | CSAGTGTRGYEQYF | TGCAGTGCAGGAACCGGGACAAGAGGGTACGAGCAGTACTTC
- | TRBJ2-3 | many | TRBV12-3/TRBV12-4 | CASTTGASEGTQYF | TGTGCCAGCACTACTGGGGCTAGCGAAGGTACGCAGTATTTT
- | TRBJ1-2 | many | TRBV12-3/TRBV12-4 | CASESPSLGGYTF | TGTGCCAGCGAATCCCCCTCGCTCGGTGGCTACACCTTC